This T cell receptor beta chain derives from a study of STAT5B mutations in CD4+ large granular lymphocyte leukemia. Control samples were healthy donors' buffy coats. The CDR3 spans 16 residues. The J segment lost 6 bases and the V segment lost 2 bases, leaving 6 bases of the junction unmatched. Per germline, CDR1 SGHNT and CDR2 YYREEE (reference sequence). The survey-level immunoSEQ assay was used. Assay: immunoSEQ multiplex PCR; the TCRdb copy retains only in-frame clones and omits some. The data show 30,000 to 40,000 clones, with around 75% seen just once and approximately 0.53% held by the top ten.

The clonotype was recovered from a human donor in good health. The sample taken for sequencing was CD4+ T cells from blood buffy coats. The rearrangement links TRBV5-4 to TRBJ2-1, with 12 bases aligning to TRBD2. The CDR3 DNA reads TGTGCCAGCAGCTTAAGGACTAGCGGGGTATTCAATGAGCAGTTCTTC. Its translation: CASSLRTSGVFNEQFF.